The rows below give T cell receptor beta chains drawn from one sample of a study of blood T cell repertoires in COVID-19. The table came from immunoSEQ multiplex PCR; TCRdb's copy has only in-frame clones and leaves some out. This repertoire shows roughly 500,000 clones, around nine tenths found once; its top ten account for 1.8%. Specimen: PBMCs or T cells enriched from blood (not recorded which). All receptors derive from a woman aged 40 to 50 who had recovered from COVID-19. The CDR3 runs from the conserved cysteine through the conserved F or W. A D gene is named only where the DNA matches it firmly. Only some rows state a clone size, as once, few, many or a class for expanded clones.

clone size: few; J gene: TRBJ1-1; V gene: TRBV23-1; D gene: .; CDR3 DNA: TGCGCCAGCAGTTGGGCATCGCTGAGTGAAGCTTTCTTT; CDR3 protein: CASSWASLSEAFF
clone size: .; J gene: TRBJ2-1; V gene: TRBV18; D gene: TRBD2; CDR3 DNA: TGTGCCAGCTCAACGGGACTAGCGGATGACAATGAGCAGTTCTTC; CDR3 protein: CASSTGLADDNEQFF
clone size: few; J gene: TRBJ2-1; V gene: TRBV3-1/TRBV3-2; D gene: TRBD2; CDR3 DNA: TGTGCCAGCAGCCAAGGACTAGCGGGAGCGCCCCTGCAGTTCTTC; CDR3 protein: CASSQGLAGAPLQFF
clone size: .; J gene: TRBJ2-1; V gene: TRBV2; D gene: TRBD1; CDR3 DNA: TGTGCCAGCAGCGACAGGGGCAATGAGCAGTTCTTC; CDR3 protein: CASSDRGNEQFF
clone size: .; J gene: TRBJ2-2; V gene: TRBV21-1; D gene: .; CDR3 DNA: TGTGCCAGCAGCAAAGATACCCAGAGGGGGCGAAACACCGGGGAGCTGTTTTTT; CDR3 protein: CASSKDTQRGRNTGELFF
clone size: .; J gene: TRBJ2-3; V gene: TRBV19; D gene: TRBD2; CDR3 DNA: TGTGCCAGTAGTGTTGCCTTAGCGGGGGTGGATACGCAGTATTTT; CDR3 protein: CASSVALAGVDTQYF
clone size: .; J gene: TRBJ2-1; V gene: TRBV30; D gene: TRBD1; CDR3 DNA: TGTGCCTGGAGTATAGACAGGGGCTACAATGAGCAGTTCTTC; CDR3 protein: CAWSIDRGYNEQFF
clone size: .; J gene: TRBJ2-1; V gene: TRBV5-8; D gene: TRBD2; CDR3 DNA: TGTGCCAGCAGCTTGGACCCAGCGGGAAGCTCCTACAATGAGCAGTTCTTC; CDR3 protein: CASSLDPAGSSYNEQFF
clone size: .; J gene: TRBJ2-1; V gene: TRBV2; D gene: TRBD2; CDR3 DNA: TGTGCCAGCAGTGAAGCCCCCGGGACTAGCGGGGGTGAGCAGTTCTTC; CDR3 protein: CASSEAPGTSGGEQFF
clone size: .; J gene: TRBJ1-2; V gene: TRBV10-3; D gene: .; CDR3 DNA: TGTGCCATCAGTGAGTTGTTGTCTTCTTTGGGCTACACCTTC; CDR3 protein: CAISELLSSLGYTF
clone size: .; J gene: TRBJ1-2; V gene: TRBV24-1; D gene: .; CDR3 DNA: TGTGCCACCAGGGGAGGGCAGGAGGGCTACACCTTC; CDR3 protein: CATRGGQEGYTF
clone size: .; J gene: TRBJ1-1; V gene: TRBV27; D gene: .; CDR3 DNA: TGTGCCAGCAGTTTACGTCGGGTAGGGAACACTGAAGCTTTCTTT; CDR3 protein: CASSLRRVGNTEAFF
clone size: once; J gene: TRBJ2-3; V gene: TRBV2; D gene: TRBD2; CDR3 DNA: TGTGCCAGCAGGATGGAGGGAGGGCGCACAGATACGCAGTATTTT; CDR3 protein: CASRMEGGRTDTQYF
clone size: .; J gene: TRBJ2-4; V gene: TRBV5-8; D gene: .; CDR3 DNA: TGTGCCAGCAGCCTAAGGGGTAGGGGCGAGAACATTCAGTACTTC; CDR3 protein: CASSLRGRGENIQYF
clone size: .; J gene: TRBJ2-2; V gene: TRBV5-8; D gene: .; CDR3 DNA: TGTGCCAGCAGCTCGGGACTGATCACCGGGGAGCTGTTTTTT; CDR3 protein: CASSSGLITGELFF
clone size: .; J gene: TRBJ2-3; V gene: TRBV25-1; D gene: .; CDR3 DNA: TGTGCCAGCAGTGAACTAGCGACAGATACGCAGTATTTT; CDR3 protein: CASSELATDTQYF
clone size: .; J gene: TRBJ2-7; V gene: TRBV7-2; D gene: TRBD2; CDR3 DNA: TGTGCCAGCAGCTTCGGGGGAGGGCCTTACGAGCAGTACTTC; CDR3 protein: CASSFGGGPYEQYF
clone size: .; J gene: TRBJ1-2; V gene: TRBV4-3; D gene: .; CDR3 DNA: TGCGCCAGCAGCCCCCTCGCGGGGGCTTCTGGCTACACCTTC; CDR3 protein: CASSPLAGASGYTF
clone size: .; J gene: TRBJ2-4; V gene: TRBV19; D gene: TRBD2; CDR3 DNA: TGTGCCAGTAGTATACGACGGGAGGCCCTAGCCAAAAACATTCAGTACTTC; CDR3 protein: CASSIRREALAKNIQYF
clone size: .; J gene: TRBJ1-1; V gene: TRBV27; D gene: .; CDR3 DNA: TGTGCCAGCAGTTTATTCCGGAGCTCAGGGTTCGGGACTGAAGCTTTCTTT; CDR3 protein: CASSLFRSSGFGTEAFF
clone size: .; J gene: TRBJ1-5; V gene: TRBV7-9; D gene: .; CDR3 DNA: TGTGCCAGCACCTTGGAAGGGGGCAATCAGCCCCAGCATTTT; CDR3 protein: CASTLEGGNQPQHF
clone size: .; J gene: TRBJ2-7; V gene: TRBV27; D gene: TRBD1; CDR3 DNA: TGTGCCAGCACCGGGACAGGGGTCAAAGGCGAGCAGTACTTC; CDR3 protein: CASTGTGVKGEQYF
clone size: .; J gene: TRBJ2-4; V gene: TRBV27; D gene: .; CDR3 DNA: TGTGCCAGCAGTTTATTGGTACCAACAGGGTTGGGGGCCAAAAACATTCAGTACTTC; CDR3 protein: CASSLLVPTGLGAKNIQYF
clone size: .; J gene: TRBJ2-6; V gene: TRBV18; D gene: .; CDR3 DNA: TGTGCCAGCTCACTTGCCAGGGCCAATATTCAAGGGGCCAACGTCCTGACTTTC; CDR3 protein: CASSLARANIQGANVLTF
clone size: .; J gene: TRBJ2-7; V gene: TRBV3-1/TRBV3-2; D gene: TRBD2; CDR3 DNA: TGTGCCAGCAGCCGAGGACTAGCGGGAGGTTTGGTTACCTACGAGCAGTACTTC; CDR3 protein: CASSRGLAGGLVTYEQYF
clone size: .; J gene: TRBJ1-1; V gene: TRBV11-3; D gene: TRBD1; CDR3 DNA: TGTGCCAGCAGCTTAACAGGGGGTAACACTGAAGCTTTCTTT; CDR3 protein: CASSLTGGNTEAFF
clone size: .; J gene: TRBJ2-3; V gene: TRBV4-3; D gene: TRBD2; CDR3 DNA: TGCGCCAGCAGCCAAGATCTAGCGGGAGCCACAGATACGCAGTATTTT; CDR3 protein: CASSQDLAGATDTQYF
clone size: .; J gene: TRBJ1-3; V gene: TRBV3-1/TRBV3-2; D gene: .; CDR3 DNA: TGTGCCAGCAGCCAAGGTTCCGTTGAGGATTTT; CDR3 protein: CASSQGSVEDF
clone size: .; J gene: TRBJ2-7; V gene: TRBV6-5; D gene: TRBD2; CDR3 DNA: TGTGCCAGCAGTTACCGACTAGCAGGGACTGACGAGCAGTACTTC; CDR3 protein: CASSYRLAGTDEQYF
clone size: once; J gene: TRBJ2-5; V gene: TRBV9; D gene: .; CDR3 DNA: TGTGCCAGCAGCACCTACACAGGGGGGGCAGAGACCCAGTACTTC; CDR3 protein: CASSTYTGGAETQYF